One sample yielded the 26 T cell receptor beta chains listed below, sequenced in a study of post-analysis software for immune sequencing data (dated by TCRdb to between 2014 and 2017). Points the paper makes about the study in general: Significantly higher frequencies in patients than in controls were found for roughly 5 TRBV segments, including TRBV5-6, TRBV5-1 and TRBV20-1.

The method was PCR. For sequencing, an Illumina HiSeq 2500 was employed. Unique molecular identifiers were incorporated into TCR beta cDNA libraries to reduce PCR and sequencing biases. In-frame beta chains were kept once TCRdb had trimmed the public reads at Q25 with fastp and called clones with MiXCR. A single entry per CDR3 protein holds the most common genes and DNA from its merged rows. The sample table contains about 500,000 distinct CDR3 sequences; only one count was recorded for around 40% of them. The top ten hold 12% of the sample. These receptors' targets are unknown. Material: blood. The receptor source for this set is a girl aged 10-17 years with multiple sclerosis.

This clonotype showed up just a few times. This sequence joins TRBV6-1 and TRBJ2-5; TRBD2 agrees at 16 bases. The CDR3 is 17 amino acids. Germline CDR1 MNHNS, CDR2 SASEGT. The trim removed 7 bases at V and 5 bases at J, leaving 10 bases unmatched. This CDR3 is CASTHPGLAGGVETQYF. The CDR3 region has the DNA TGTGCCAGCACCCACCCGGGACTAGCGGGAGGGGTGGAGACCCAGTACTTC.

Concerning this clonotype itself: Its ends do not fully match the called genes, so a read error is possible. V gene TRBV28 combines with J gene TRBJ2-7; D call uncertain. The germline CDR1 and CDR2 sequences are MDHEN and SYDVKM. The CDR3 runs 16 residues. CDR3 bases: TGTGCCAGCAGTTTAGAAACCGAGAACCTACGATACGGGCAGTACTTC. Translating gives CASSLETENLRYGQYF. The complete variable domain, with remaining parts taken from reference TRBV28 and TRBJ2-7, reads DVKVTQSSRYLVKRTGEKVFLECVQDMDHENMFWYRQDPGLGLRLIYFSYDVKMKEKGDIPEGYSVSREKKERFSLILESASTNQTSMYLCASSLETENLRYGQYFGPGTRLTVT.

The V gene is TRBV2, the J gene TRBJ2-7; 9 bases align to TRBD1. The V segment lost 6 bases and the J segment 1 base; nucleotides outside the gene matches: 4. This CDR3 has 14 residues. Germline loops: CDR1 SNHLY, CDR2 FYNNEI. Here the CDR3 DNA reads TGTGCCAGCAGCGGGACAGGGCTGTCCTACGAGCAGTACTTC. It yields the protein CASSGTGLSYEQYF.

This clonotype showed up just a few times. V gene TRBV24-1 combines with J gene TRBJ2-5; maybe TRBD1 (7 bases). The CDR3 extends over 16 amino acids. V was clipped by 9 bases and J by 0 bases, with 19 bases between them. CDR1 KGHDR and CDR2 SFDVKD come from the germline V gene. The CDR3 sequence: CATAGTDGQYQETQYF. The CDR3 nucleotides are TGTGCCACCGCGGGGACAGACGGACAGTACCAAGAGACCCAGTACTTC.

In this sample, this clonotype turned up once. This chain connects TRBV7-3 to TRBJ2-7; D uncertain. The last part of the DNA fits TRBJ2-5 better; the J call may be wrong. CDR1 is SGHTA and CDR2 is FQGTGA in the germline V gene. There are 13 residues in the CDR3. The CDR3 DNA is TGTGCCAGCAGCTTAAGGAACGGACAGACCCAGTACTTC. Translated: CASSLRNGQTQYF.

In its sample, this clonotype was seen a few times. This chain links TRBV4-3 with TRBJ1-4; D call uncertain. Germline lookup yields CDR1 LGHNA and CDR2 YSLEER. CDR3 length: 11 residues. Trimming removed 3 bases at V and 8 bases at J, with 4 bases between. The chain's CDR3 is CASSQWEKLFF. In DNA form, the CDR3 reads TGCGCCAGCAGCCAGTGGGAAAAACTGTTTTTT.

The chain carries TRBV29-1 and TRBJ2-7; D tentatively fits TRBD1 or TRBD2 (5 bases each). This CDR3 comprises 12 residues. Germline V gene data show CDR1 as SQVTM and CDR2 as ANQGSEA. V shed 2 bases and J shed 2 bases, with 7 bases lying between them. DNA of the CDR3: TGCAGCGTTGAAAGGGACGCCTACGAGCAGTACTTC. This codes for CSVERDAYEQYF.

This chain's CDR3 is CASSLAPGNTNGYTF. In DNA, the CDR3 is TGTGCCAGCAGCTTAGCACCAGGGAATACTAATGGCTACACCTTC. The chain recombines TRBV7-2 with TRBJ1-2; D possibly corresponds to TRBD1 (5 bases). CDR1 SGHTA and CDR2 FQGNSA come from the germline V gene. Trimming shortened V by 0 bases and J by 6 bases, and 14 bases separated the two germline ends. The length of the CDR3 is 15 residues.

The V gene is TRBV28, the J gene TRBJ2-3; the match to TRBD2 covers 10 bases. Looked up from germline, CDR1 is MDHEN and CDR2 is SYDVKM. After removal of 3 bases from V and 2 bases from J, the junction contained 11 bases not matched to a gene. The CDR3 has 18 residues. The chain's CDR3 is CASSFLLASGGSTDTQYF. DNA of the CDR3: TGTGCCAGCAGTTTCCTCCTCGCTAGCGGGGGATCCACAGATACGCAGTATTTT.

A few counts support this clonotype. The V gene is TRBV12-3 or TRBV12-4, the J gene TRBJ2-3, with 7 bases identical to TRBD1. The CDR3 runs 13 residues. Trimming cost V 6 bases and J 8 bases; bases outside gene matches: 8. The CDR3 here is CASSRTGVGTQYF. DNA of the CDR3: TGTGCCAGCAGCCGGACAGGTGTGGGTACGCAGTATTTT.

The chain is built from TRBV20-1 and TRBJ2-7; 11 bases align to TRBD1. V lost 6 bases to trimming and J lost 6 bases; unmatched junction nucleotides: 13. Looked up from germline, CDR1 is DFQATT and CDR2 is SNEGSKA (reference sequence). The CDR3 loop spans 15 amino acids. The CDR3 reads CSASIGTGGGPEQYF. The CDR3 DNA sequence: TGCAGTGCCAGCATAGGGACAGGGGGTGGCCCCGAGCAGTACTTC.

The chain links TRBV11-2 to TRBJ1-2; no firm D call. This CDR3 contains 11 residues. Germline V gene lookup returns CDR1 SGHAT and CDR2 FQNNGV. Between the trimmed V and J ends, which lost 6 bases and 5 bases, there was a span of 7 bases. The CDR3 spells CASSQRYGYTF. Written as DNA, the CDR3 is TGTGCCAGCAGTCAACGTTATGGCTACACCTTC.

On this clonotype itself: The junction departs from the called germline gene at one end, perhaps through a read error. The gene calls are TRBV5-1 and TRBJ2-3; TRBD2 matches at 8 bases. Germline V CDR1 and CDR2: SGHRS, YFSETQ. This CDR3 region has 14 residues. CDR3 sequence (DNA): TGCGCTAGCAGCCCGGGACTAGTCGGGGATACGCAGTATTTT. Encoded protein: CASSPGLVGDTQYF.

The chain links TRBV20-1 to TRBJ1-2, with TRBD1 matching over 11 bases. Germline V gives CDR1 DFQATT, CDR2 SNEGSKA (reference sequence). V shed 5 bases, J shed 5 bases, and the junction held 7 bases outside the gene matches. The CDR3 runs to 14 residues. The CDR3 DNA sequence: TGCAGTGCTGCGCGGACAGGGGGCGTATATGGCTACACCTTC. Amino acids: CSAARTGGVYGYTF.

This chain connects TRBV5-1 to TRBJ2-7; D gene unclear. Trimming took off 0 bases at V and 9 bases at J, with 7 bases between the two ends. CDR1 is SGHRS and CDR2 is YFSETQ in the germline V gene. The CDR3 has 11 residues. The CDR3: CASSLDDWQYF. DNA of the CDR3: TGCGCCAGCAGCTTGGACGATTGGCAGTACTTC.

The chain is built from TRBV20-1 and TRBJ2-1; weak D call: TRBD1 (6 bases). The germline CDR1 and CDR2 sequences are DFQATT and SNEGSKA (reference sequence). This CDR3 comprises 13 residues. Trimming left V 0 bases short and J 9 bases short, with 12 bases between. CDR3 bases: TGCAGTGCTAGAGATCCCCTAGGGGGTGAGCAGTTCTTC. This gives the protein CSARDPLGGEQFF.

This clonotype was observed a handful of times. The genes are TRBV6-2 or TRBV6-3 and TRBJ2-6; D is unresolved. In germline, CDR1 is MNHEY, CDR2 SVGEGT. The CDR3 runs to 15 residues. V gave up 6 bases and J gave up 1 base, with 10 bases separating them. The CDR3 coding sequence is TGTGCCAGCAGGCGGACGGATTCTGGGGCCAACGTCCTGACTTTC. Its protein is CASRRTDSGANVLTF.

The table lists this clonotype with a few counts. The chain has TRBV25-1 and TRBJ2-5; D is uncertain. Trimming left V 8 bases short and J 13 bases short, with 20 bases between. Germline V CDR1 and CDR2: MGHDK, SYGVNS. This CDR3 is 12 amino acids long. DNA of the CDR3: TGTGCCAGCGGCAGGTTCTCCTACGAGCGGTACTTC. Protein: CASGRFSYERYF.

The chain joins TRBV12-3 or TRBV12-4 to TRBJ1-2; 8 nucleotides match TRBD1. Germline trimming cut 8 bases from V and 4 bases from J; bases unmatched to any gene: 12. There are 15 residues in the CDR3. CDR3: CASYPGGQDPYGYTF. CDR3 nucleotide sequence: TGTGCCAGCTACCCCGGGGGACAGGACCCCTATGGCTACACCTTC.

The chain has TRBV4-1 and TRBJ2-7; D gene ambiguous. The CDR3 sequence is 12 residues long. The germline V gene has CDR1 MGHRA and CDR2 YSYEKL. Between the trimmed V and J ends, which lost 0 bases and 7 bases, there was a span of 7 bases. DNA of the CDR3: TGCGCCAGCAGCCAAGATGGACGGGAGCAGTACTTC. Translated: CASSQDGREQYF.

The CDR3 here is CSASGSGGGNEQYF. The CDR3 coding sequence is TGCAGTGCTAGCGGGAGTGGAGGGGGCAACGAGCAGTACTTC. This rearrangement joins TRBV20-1 to TRBJ2-7; a possible D gene is TRBD1 (7 bases). V was cut by 3 bases and J by 5 bases, with 17 bases left in between. The CDR3 runs 14 residues. The V gene's germline CDR1 is DFQATT and CDR2 SNEGSKA (reference sequence).

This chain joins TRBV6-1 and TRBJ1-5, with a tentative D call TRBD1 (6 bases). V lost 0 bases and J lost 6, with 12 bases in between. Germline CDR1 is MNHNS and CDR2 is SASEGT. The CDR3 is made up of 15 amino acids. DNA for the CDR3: TGTGCCAGCAGTGAAGCTAGGCAGGGGAGTCAGCCCCAGCATTTT. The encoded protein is CASSEARQGSQPQHF.

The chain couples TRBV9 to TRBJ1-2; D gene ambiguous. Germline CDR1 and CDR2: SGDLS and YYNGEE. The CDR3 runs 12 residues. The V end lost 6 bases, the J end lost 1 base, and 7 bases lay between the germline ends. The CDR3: CASTRGNYGYTF. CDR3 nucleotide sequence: TGTGCCAGCACCCGCGGTAACTATGGCTACACCTTC.

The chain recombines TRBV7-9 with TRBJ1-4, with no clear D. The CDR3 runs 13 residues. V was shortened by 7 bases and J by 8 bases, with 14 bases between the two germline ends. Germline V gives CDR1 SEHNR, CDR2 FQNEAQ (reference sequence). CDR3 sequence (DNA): TGTGCCAGCAACCGGGCCCAAGGGGAAAAACTGTTTTTT. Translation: CASNRAQGEKLFF.

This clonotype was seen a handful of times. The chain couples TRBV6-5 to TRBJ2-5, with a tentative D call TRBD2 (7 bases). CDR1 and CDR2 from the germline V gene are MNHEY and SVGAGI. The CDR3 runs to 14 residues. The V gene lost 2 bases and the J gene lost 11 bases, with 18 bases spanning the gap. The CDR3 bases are TGTGCCAGCAGTTACCAGGGGAGGGACAATGAGCAGTACTTC. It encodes CASSYQGRDNEQYF.

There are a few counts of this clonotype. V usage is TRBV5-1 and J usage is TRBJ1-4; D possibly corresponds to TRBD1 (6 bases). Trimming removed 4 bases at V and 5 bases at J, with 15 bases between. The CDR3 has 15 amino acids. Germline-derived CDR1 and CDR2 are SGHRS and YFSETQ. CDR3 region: CASSAWGALNEKLFF. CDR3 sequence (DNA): TGCGCCAGCAGCGCGTGGGGGGCCCTCAATGAAAAACTGTTTTTT.